Shown below are 15 T cell receptor beta chains from a single sample sequenced in a study of cytotoxic CD8 clonotypes in ibrutinib-treated CLL. Repertoires were generated with immunoSEQ multiplex PCR, while TCRdb's copy carries only in-frame clones and drops some. Among approximately 90,000 clones, roughly 80% were seen once, and the ten largest hold around 25%. This specimen consisted of PBMCs, obtained after 24 months of ibrutinib treatment. The source is a human donor with chronic lymphocytic leukemia.

The V gene is TRBV4-2, the J gene TRBJ2-6; no definite D call. The CDR3 loop spans 17 amino acids. V was pared by 0 bases and J by 1 base, with 10 bases between. Per germline, CDR1 LGHNA and CDR2 YNFKEQ. The CDR3 reads CASSQEGRHSGANVLTF. CDR3 sequence (DNA): TGTGCCAGCAGCCAAGAAGGGCGGCATTCTGGGGCCAACGTCCTGACTTTC.

This clone showed up just once. The rearrangement joins TRBV5-1 to TRBJ2-5, with 9 bases lining up with TRBD2. V was pared by 0 bases and J by 2 bases, with 20 bases of the junction left unmatched. The CDR3 totals 21 residues. In germline, CDR1 is SGHRS, CDR2 YFSETQ. The CDR3: CASSLVLGGRESLLRQETQYF. CDR3 bases: TGCGCCAGCAGCTTGGTGTTAGGCGGGAGGGAATCTCTGCTCCGGCAAGAGACCCAGTACTTC.

Only one count was recorded for this clone. The chain links TRBV6-6 to TRBJ1-5; D unclear. Trimming took 5 bases from V and 5 from J, leaving 7 bases between them. The CDR3 has 12 amino acids. The V gene's germline CDR1 is MNHNY and CDR2 SVGAGI (reference sequence). CDR3 nucleotide sequence: TGTGCCAGCAGTAAAGGAGATCAGCCCCAGCATTTT. This translates into CASSKGDQPQHF.

The chain combines TRBV25-1 with TRBJ2-1; D is unclear. The V gene lost 0 bases and the J gene lost 7 bases, with 10 bases spanning the gap. CDR3 length: 14 residues. The germline V gene has CDR1 MGHDK and CDR2 SYGVNS. CDR3 protein: CASSEYPIGNEQFF. In nucleotides, the CDR3 is TGTGCCAGCAGTGAATATCCGATTGGGAATGAGCAGTTCTTC.

The rearrangement links TRBV7-2 to TRBJ1-4, with D possibly being TRBD1 (5 bases). The CDR3 consists of 17 residues. The germline V and J ends were trimmed by 5 bases and 2 bases, with 18 bases remaining between them. The germline gives CDR1 SGHTA, CDR2 FQGNSA. The DNA of the CDR3 is TGTGCCAGCAGCCTAAGTCGAGGGGCCACCACTAATGAAAAACTGTTTTTT. Translating it yields CASSLSRGATTNEKLFF.

The chain uses TRBV7-9 and TRBJ1-3; D may be TRBD1 (6 bases). This CDR3 is 16 amino acids long. With 5 bases removed from V and 0 bases from J, the gap between germline ends came to 14 bases. Germline V gene data show CDR1 as SEHNR and CDR2 as FQNEAQ (reference sequence). The CDR3 protein is CASSALVTGSGNTIYF. Written as DNA, the CDR3 is TGTGCCAGCAGCGCTCTTGTGACAGGCTCTGGAAACACCATATATTTT.

The V call is TRBV4-2, the J call TRBJ2-3; 9 bases fit TRBD2. Germline CDR1 is LGHNA and CDR2 is YNFKEQ. V trimming: 4 bases; J trimming: 10 bases; junction bases outside the gene matches: 12. This CDR3 has 15 residues. The CDR3 sequence is CASSPRGTSHPAQYF. For the CDR3, the DNA is TGTGCCAGCAGCCCCAGAGGGACTAGCCATCCAGCGCAGTATTTT.

This sequence joins TRBV7-2 and TRBJ2-1; 11 bases agree with TRBD1. The CDR3 runs 15 residues. The V and J ends lost 5 bases and 8 bases, in that order; junction bases with no gene match: 8. CDR1 is SGHTA, CDR2 FQGNSA, per germline. Written as DNA, the CDR3 is TGTGCCAGCAGCCACCGGGACAGGGGGTACGATGAGCAGTTCTTC. It encodes CASSHRDRGYDEQFF. Using reference TRBV7-2 and TRBJ2-1 for the parts outside the CDR3, the full variable domain is GAGVSQSPSNKVTEKGKDVELRCDPISGHTALYWYRQSLGQGLEFLIYFQGNSAPDKSGLPSDRFSAERTGGSVSTLTIQRTQQEDSAVYLCASSHRDRGYDEQFFGPGTRLTVL.

This chain uses TRBV11-2 with TRBJ1-2, with 7 bases aligning to TRBD1. J gave up 8 bases and V 4 bases, and 16 bases lay outside the gene matches. The CDR3 contains 16 residues. CDR1 and CDR2 from the germline V gene are SGHAT and FQNNGV. The CDR3 region has the DNA TGTGCCAGCAGCTCTACGGAGGACAGGCCGCCTCCGGGCTACACCTTC. Its translation is CASSSTEDRPPPGYTF.

The chain recombines TRBV28 with TRBJ2-5; D uncertain. This CDR3 has 15 amino acids. V lost 2 bases to trimming and J lost 1 base, with 11 bases between them. Germline V lookup: CDR1 MDHEN, CDR2 SYDVKM. CDR3 sequence: CASSLPSYSQETQYF. The CDR3 DNA is TGTGCCAGCAGTTTACCCAGTTACAGCCAAGAGACCCAGTACTTC.

The rearrangement links TRBV4-2 to TRBJ2-7; 7 nucleotides align to TRBD1. Germline CDR1 is LGHNA and CDR2 is YNFKEQ. This CDR3 is 15 amino acids long. Trimming removed 4 bases from V and 2 bases from J; junction bases left unmatched: 8. The CDR3 protein is CASSLGDSPTYEQYF. The CDR3 region has the DNA TGTGCCAGCAGCCTTGGGGACAGTCCAACCTACGAGCAGTACTTC.

The CDR3 protein is CASSHRDRGTGELFF. Written as DNA, the CDR3 is TGTGCCAGCAGCCACCGGGACAGGGGAACCGGGGAGCTGTTTTTT. The chain joins TRBV7-3 to TRBJ2-2; 10 bases map to TRBD1. The ends lost 5 bases at V and 5 bases at J; junction bases unmatched: 5. Germline assignment: CDR1 SGHTA and CDR2 FQGTGA. CDR3 length: 15 residues.

This clone was seen just once. The chain uses TRBV18 and TRBJ2-7, with D possibly being TRBD1 or TRBD2 (5 bases each). Deletions cut 3 bases from V and 2 bases from J, with 8 bases between. The CDR3 length is 13 residues. The germline V gene has CDR1 KGHSH and CDR2 LQKENI. Here the CDR3 DNA reads TGTGCCAGCTCACCGGGGGTTACCTACGAGCAGTACTTC. It codes for CASSPGVTYEQYF.

This chain uses TRBV2 with TRBJ2-3, with D possibly matching TRBD1 (5 bases). The germline gives CDR1 SNHLY, CDR2 FYNNEI. CDR3 length equals 13 residues. V was clipped by 6 bases and J by 3 bases, with 10 bases between them. The CDR3 is CASRGPGTDTQYF. The CDR3 DNA sequence: TGTGCCAGCAGGGGGCCTGGGACAGATACGCAGTATTTT.

The V and J genes are TRBV5-1 and TRBJ1-1; D may be TRBD1 (5 bases). CDR1 and CDR2 (germline): SGHRS, YFSETQ. The CDR3 runs to 13 residues. Trimming pared 4 bases from V and 7 bases from J, leaving 14 bases between. CDR3 sequence reads: CASSRDGQYEAFF. The CDR3 DNA reads as TGCGCCAGCAGCCGGGACGGACAATATGAAGCTTTCTTT.